This T cell receptor (beta chain) was identified in a study of CD8 T cells in Susac syndrome. The CDR3 extends over 13 amino acids. Germline values: CDR1 SGHRS, CDR2 YFSETQ. V was shortened by 4 bases and J by 1 base, with 8 bases between the two germline ends. Random hexamers primed reverse transcription of about 0.45 to 1 ug RNA. TCRdb passed the immunoSEQ multiplex PCR reads through MiXCR, listing each CDR3 protein once. Found here are 210,000 or so distinct CDR3 sequences, less than 95% of them singletons; the top ten hold 0.15% to 0.2%. The chain links TRBV5-1 to TRBJ2-5; no firm D call. Sequencing was carried out using CD4+ T cells from PBMCs. This receptor was identified in a human donor with Susac syndrome. The CDR3 loop reads CASSRVLQETQYF. Here the CDR3 DNA reads TGCGCCAGCAGCCGCGTACTCCAAGAGACCCAGTACTTC.